Sequencing of this T cell receptor (beta chain) was carried out in a study of T cell repertoires in cytomegalovirus infection. Study at large: Well-studied HLA-B-restricted CMV epitopes were used in the study alongside recently identified HLA-C-restricted ones. A matching HLA type, together with CMV infection, was signaled by public TCR beta signatures. Points from the study as a whole: HLA-C-restricted TCR beta clonotypes specific for CMV led the ex vivo response.

TCRdb re-derived calls from the reads in MiXCR, one entry per CDR3 protein. There are about 400,000 distinct CDR3 sequences in the sample; roughly 34% occur only once, and approximately 13% lies in the top ten. CDR1 and CDR2 (germline): LGHNA, YSLEER. The CDR3 is 16 residues long. V lost 0 bases, J lost 2 bases, and 13 bases lay in between. With regard to this clonotype: Its specificity is not known.

The sequencing here drew on cultured PBMCs, taken from culture after CMV antigen stimulation. The chain carries TRBV4-3 and TRBJ1-1, with D possibly matching TRBD1 (6 bases). The source is a human donor in good health (CMV status not recorded). Some clones in this sample may be carry-over from other donors' samples. DNA for the CDR3: TGCGCCAGCAGCCAAGATTTGACAGGCACTAACACTGAAGCTTTCTTT. Its protein product is CASSQDLTGTNTEAFF.